This section outlines one T cell receptor beta chain sequence together with its context. The antigen it recognizes is unknown. No qualities accompany the bases; no much larger clone lies one base away. These data belong to a study of CD4 T cell repertoires in COVID-19 listed by TCRdb under 2021. For context, the study as a whole: To analyze cross-reactivity, CFSE-low cells were expanded with IL-2 for 10 days and then labeled again and restimulated with spike proteins from other coronaviruses. In a few recovered individuals, the researchers analyzed the TCR Vbeta repertoire of SARS-CoV-2-reactive T cells at the subset level. Naturally processed CD4+ T cell responses to SARS-CoV-2 spike and nucleoprotein were characterized in COVID-19-recovered individuals, and clonal composition was assessed by TCR Vbeta sequencing.

Trimming leaves V shorter by 4 bases and J shorter by 2 bases, with the junction holding 7 bases beyond the gene matches. The CDR3 measures 14 amino acids from cysteine to phenylalanine. Here the CDR3 DNA is all that survives: 42 bases in frame from base 1. CDR1 GTSNPN and CDR2 SVGIG were looked up in the germline V gene (reference sequence). Libraries came from the immunoSEQ multiplex PCR assay. On the authors' methods: Repertoire overlap between subsets was quantified using the Chao-Jaccard similarity index and counts of shared clonotypes. TCRdb obtained this table from immuneACCESS and retained in-frame rearrangements with V and J assigned. These tables miss some clones; where compared with another copy, unresolved V genes account for less than half of the shortfall, and the remainder is unexplained. V, J and clone size are taken as reported in that table, and D and trimming were inferred from the DNA itself. This sample lists tens of thousands of clones; about nine tenths were detected once. The ten largest clonotypes hold over 0.55% of the sample.

What the study reported, not specific to this receptor: Several of the most expanded SARS-CoV-2-reactive clonotypes were found to be shared between two or all three memory subsets, suggesting intraclonal diversification. Between roughly 6 and 27% of SARS-CoV-2 clonotypes were also detected in secondary cultures stimulated with SARS-CoV and/or HKU1 spike, a finding consistent with cross-reactivity.

Uncultured memory T cell samples were subjected to sequencing directly after ex vivo isolation. From peripheral blood mononuclear cells, the researchers isolated CD4+ total memory, central memory, effector memory and circulating T follicular helper cells. Sequences were derived from central memory CD4+ T cells from blood, sampled before the COVID-19 pandemic. Reading the label with the study, this specimen's cell subset or site is: CD4+ T central memory cells. The sequence is built from TRBV30 and TRBJ1-2, and TRBD1 aligns with 7 junction nucleotides. This TCR was recovered from a human donor who had COVID-19. CDR3 sequence: CAWTPTGQNYGYTF. The DNA sequence is given as TGTGCCTGGACCCCGACAGGGCAGAACTATGGCTACACCTTC.